This TCR beta chain originates from a study of T cells expressing NK-cell markers. Using the 5' RACE reads, TCRdb records one entry per CDR3 protein without DNA. Its table lists some 300,000 distinct CDR3 sequences. CDR3 size: 15 residues. In germline, CDR1 is SGHAT, CDR2 FQNNGV. Note on this clonotype: The antigen is unknown.

Study-level results: Among CD8+ T cells from five or six donors, dominant NKG2C+ clonotypes accounted for about 1.0-7.0%.

This TCR came from a young man in good health. J is TRBJ1-6 and V is TRBV11-2. The sequenced sample consisted of blood T cells: a sorted CD56 or NKG2C T cell subset, CD4+ or CD8+ T cells, or bulk PBMC T cells (not recorded which). The chain's CDR3 is CASSFASSYNSPLHF.